The next 23 T cell receptor beta chains were all read from a single sample in a study of blood T cell repertoires in COVID-19. The method was immunoSEQ multiplex PCR; TCRdb's version includes in-frame clones alone and lacks a portion of them. There are about 180,000 clones in the sample; about 85% occur only once, and less than 3% lies in the top ten. Sequencing was carried out using peripheral blood. These receptor sequences come from a woman aged 30 to 39 with active or convalescent COVID-19.

The chain uses TRBV15 and TRBJ2-7; the D gene is possibly TRBD2 (6 bases). CDR1 and CDR2 from the germline V gene are LNHNV and YYDKDF (reference sequence). The V and J ends lost 0 bases and 7 bases respectively, with 13 bases between them. CDR3 size: 14 residues. CDR3 amino acids: CATSRDGGVGEQYF. CDR3 coding DNA: TGTGCCACCAGCAGAGATGGAGGGGTCGGGGAGCAGTACTTC. The variable domain in full, with the rest retrieved from reference TRBV15 and TRBJ2-7, is DAMVIQNPRYQVTQFGKPVTLSCSQTLNHNVMYWYQQKSSQAPKLLFHYYDKDFNNEADTPDNFQSRRPNTSFCFLDIRSPGLGDTAMYLCATSRDGGVGEQYFGPGTRLTVT.

Written as DNA, the CDR3 is TGCGCCAGCAGCCAGGGCGTTAGTGGCAATCAGCCCCAGCATTTT. Its translation: CASSQGVSGNQPQHF. The chain has TRBV4-1 and TRBJ1-5, with D uncertain. CDR1 is MGHRA and CDR2 is YSYEKL in the germline V gene. This CDR3 contains 15 residues. V was pared by 3 bases and J by 2 bases, with 11 bases between.

Details on this clone: At one end the junction does not follow the germline gene, possibly because of a read error. The chain joins TRBV2 to TRBJ1-1; TRBD1 might be the D (6 bases). Germline V CDR1 and CDR2: SNHLY, FYNNEI. CDR3 length: 14 amino acids. The CDR3 bases are TGTGCCAGCAGGGAAGGGGGGGTGAACACTGAAGCTTTCTTT. Protein sequence: CASREGGVNTEAFF.

This clone is a singleton in its sample. Other DNA sequences in this specimen translate into the identical CDR3. The chain couples TRBV20-1 to TRBJ2-3; D call uncertain. Germline-derived CDR1 and CDR2 are DFQATT and SNEGSKA (reference sequence). The CDR3 has 11 amino acids. Trimming pared 6 bases from V and 2 bases from J, leaving 6 bases between. The CDR3 DNA sequence: TGCAGTGCGGAGCTCACAGATACGCAGTATTTT. Encoded protein: CSAELTDTQYF.

V and J are TRBV7-8 and TRBJ1-3; TRBD1 agrees at 8 bases. Trimming removed 1 base from V and 1 base from J; junction bases left unmatched: 6. Per germline, CDR1 SGHVS and CDR2 FQNEAQ. CDR3 length: 17 residues. CDR3 sequence: CASSLGPGTGSGNTIYF. The CDR3 nucleotides are TGTGCCAGCAGCTTAGGCCCAGGGACAGGTTCTGGAAACACCATATATTTT. Combining the CDR3 with reference TRBV7-8 and TRBJ1-3 gives the whole variable domain GAGVSQSPRYKVAKRGQDVALRCDPISGHVSLFWYQQALGQGPEFLTYFQNEAQLDKSGLPSDRFFAERPEGSVSTLKIQRTQQEDSAVYLCASSLGPGTGSGNTIYFGEGSWLTVV.

This chain links TRBV18 with TRBJ1-6; 7 bases line up with TRBD1. In germline, CDR1 is KGHSH, CDR2 LQKENI. The CDR3 is made up of 15 amino acids. The trim removed 6 bases at V and 5 bases at J, leaving 7 bases unmatched. The CDR3 sequence is CASSRTGTDNSPLHF. The CDR3 DNA follows: TGTGCCAGCTCGCGAACCGGGACAGATAATTCACCCCTCCACTTT.

This clone appeared a few times. This chain connects TRBV3-1 (or the pseudogene TRBV3-2) to TRBJ1-3, with 7 positions matching TRBD1. There are 17 residues in the CDR3. Germline V lookup: CDR1 LGHDT, CDR2 YNNKEL (reference sequence). V lost 4 bases to trimming and J lost 1 base; unmatched junction nucleotides: 10. The CDR3 loop reads CASSPLTGWRSGNTIYF. In DNA, the CDR3 is TGTGCCAGCAGCCCCCTGACAGGGTGGAGATCTGGAAACACCATATATTTT.

J is TRBJ2-1 and V is TRBV6-4; D call uncertain. In germline, CDR1 is MRHNA, CDR2 SNTAGT. V was shortened by 5 bases and J by 10 bases, with 18 bases between the two germline ends. The CDR3 consists of 14 residues. CDR3 coding DNA: TGTGCCAGCAGTACGGCCGCCGACAAATCCGAGCAGTTCTTC. This translates into CASSTAADKSEQFF.

The chain links TRBV5-4 to TRBJ1-6; 11 bases line up with TRBD1. The CDR3 consists of 12 residues. Germline loops: CDR1 SGHNT, CDR2 YYREEE (reference sequence). V gave up 10 bases and J gave up 11 bases; unmatched junction bases: 5. CDR3 sequence: CAGQGAGAPLHF. The DNA of the CDR3 is TGTGCCGGACAGGGGGCTGGTGCACCCCTCCACTTT.

The chain joins TRBV29-1 to TRBJ2-7, with 9 bases lining up with TRBD1. Germline CDR1 and CDR2: SQVTM and ANQGSEA. The CDR3 runs 12 residues. Trimming removed 6 bases from V and 7 bases from J; junction bases left unmatched: 7. CDR3 nucleotides: TGCAGCGTACAGGGGGCCGGCGGAGAGCAGTACTTC. Translating gives CSVQGAGGEQYF.

The chain employs TRBV19 and TRBJ2-5; 9 bases are shared with TRBD2. The trim removed 1 base at V and 3 bases at J, leaving 12 bases unmatched. The germline V gene encodes CDR1 LNHDA and CDR2 SQIVND (reference sequence). The CDR3 extends over 18 amino acids. CDR3 in amino acids: CASSIGGGRREGKETQYF. The CDR3 bases are TGTGCCAGTAGTATAGGGGGGGGGCGGCGGGAGGGTAAAGAGACCCAGTACTTC.

V is TRBV25-1 and J is TRBJ2-7, with 8 bases fitting TRBD1. Trimming took 0 bases from V and 6 from J; bases not matched to a gene: 7. Germline CDR1 reads MGHDK; CDR2 reads SYGVNS. The CDR3 length is 15 residues. The CDR3 sequence is CASSEYHRQGSEQYF. The CDR3 nucleotides are TGTGCCAGCAGTGAATATCATAGACAGGGGAGCGAGCAGTACTTC.

J is TRBJ1-2 and V is TRBV4-1; 7 bases are shared with TRBD1. J lost 0 bases, V lost 0 bases, and 4 bases had no gene match. Germline CDR1 and CDR2: MGHRA and YSYEKL. The CDR3 is 16 residues long. The CDR3 protein is CASSQDQGGSNYGYTF. CDR3 nucleotide sequence: TGCGCCAGCAGCCAAGACCAGGGGGGCTCTAACTATGGCTACACCTTC.

The rearrangement joins TRBV10-2 to TRBJ2-5; D is perhaps TRBD2 (6 bases). V lost 6 bases to trimming and J lost 0 bases, with 11 bases between them. The CDR3 runs 14 residues. The germline gives CDR1 WSHSY, CDR2 SAAADI. CDR3 in amino acids: CASRLGGNQETQYF. CDR3 coding DNA: TGCGCCAGCAGACTGGGGGGAAACCAAGAGACCCAGTACTTC.

The rearrangement links TRBV10-1 to TRBJ2-7, with TRBD1 matching over 8 bases. The CDR3 runs 17 residues. From germline, CDR1 is WNHNN and CDR2 SYGVQD (reference sequence). Germline trimming cut 7 bases from V and 5 bases from J; bases unmatched to any gene: 19. The CDR3 region is CASTTKPTDRVVNEQYF. The DNA of the CDR3 is TGCGCCAGCACTACAAAACCCACGGACAGGGTAGTAAACGAGCAGTACTTC.

V and J are TRBV6-1 and TRBJ1-1, with D unclear. This CDR3 is built from 14 residues. Germline V gene sequence: CDR1 MNHNS, CDR2 SASEGT. Trimming pared 2 bases from V and 1 base from J, leaving 8 bases between. Written as DNA, the CDR3 is TGTGCCAGCAGTGAAAGTTCGGGGAACACTGAAGCTTTCTTT. This encodes CASSESSGNTEAFF.

This chain joins TRBV7-2 and TRBJ2-1; TRBD1 might be the D (6 bases). The V gene's germline CDR1 is SGHTA and CDR2 FQGNSA. Trimming stripped 5 bases from V and 15 bases from J, with 20 bases between. The CDR3 consists of 13 residues. Here the CDR3 reads CASSPPGTTKGFF. The CDR3 DNA follows: TGTGCCAGCAGCCCCCCCGGGACAACCAAGGGGTTCTTC.

V gene TRBV18 combines with J gene TRBJ2-1; 11 bases match TRBD2. The ends lost 6 bases at V and 0 bases at J; junction bases unmatched: 7. Germline CDR1 and CDR2: KGHSH and LQKENI. This CDR3 is built from 17 residues. CDR3 loop: CASSQGLAGISYNEQFF. The CDR3 nucleotides are TGTGCCAGCTCTCAAGGACTAGCGGGTATCTCCTACAATGAGCAGTTCTTC.

J is TRBJ1-5 and V is TRBV12-3 or TRBV12-4; D uncertain. CDR3 length equals 13 residues. Deletions cut 2 bases from V and 5 bases from J, with 7 bases between. The CDR3 region is CASSLFGHQPQHF. The CDR3 nucleotides read TGTGCCAGCAGTTTATTCGGTCATCAGCCCCAGCATTTT.

This sequence joins TRBV27 and TRBJ1-1; D possibly corresponds to TRBD1 (5 bases). Between the trimmed V and J ends, which lost 6 bases and 1 base, there was a span of 15 bases. Germline values: CDR1 MNHEY, CDR2 SMNVEV (reference sequence). This CDR3 has 15 residues. CDR3 region: CASSPRVRGNTEAFF. The CDR3, as DNA: TGTGCCAGCAGCCCTAGGGTTAGGGGGAACACTGAAGCTTTCTTT.

This clone is a singleton in its sample. V usage is TRBV19 and J usage is TRBJ2-7, with 16 bases matching TRBD2. The CDR3 has 19 residues. Germline values: CDR1 LNHDA, CDR2 SQIVND (reference sequence). V trimming: 3 bases; J trimming: 4 bases; junction bases outside the gene matches: 12. The CDR3 region has the DNA TGTGCCAGTAGTATCGGAACGGGACTAGCGGGAGGGCGGCGGTACGAGCAGTACTTC. It codes for CASSIGTGLAGGRRYEQYF.

The rearrangement joins TRBV6-5 to TRBJ2-1; unclear D gene. Germline values: CDR1 MNHEY, CDR2 SVGAGI. V was trimmed by 6 bases and J by 3 bases, leaving 15 bases between them. The CDR3 consists of 15 residues. CDR3 DNA: TGTGCCAGCAGCGAGATAGAAAGTCTCTACAATGAGCAGTTCTTC. Its translation: CASSEIESLYNEQFF.

This chain uses TRBV7-9 with TRBJ2-7; D unclear. Germline V CDR1 and CDR2: SEHNR, FQNEAQ (reference sequence). The CDR3 is 12 residues long. V gave up 1 base and J gave up 3 bases, with 4 bases separating them. CDR3 DNA: TGTGCCAGCAGCTTAGTCAGCTACGAGCAGTACTTC. Translating it yields CASSLVSYEQYF. The variable domain in full, completed from reference TRBV7-9 and TRBJ2-7, reads DTGVSQNPRHKITKRGQNVTFRCDPISEHNRLYWYRQTLGQGPEFLTYFQNEAQLEKSRLLSDRFSAERPKGSFSTLEIQRTEQGDSAMYLCASSLVSYEQYFGPGTRLTVT.